This T cell receptor (beta chain) was sequenced for a study of patients and donors after allogeneic stem cell transplantation. V lost 6 bases and J 5 bases, leaving 13 bases between the germline ends. The germline gives CDR1 MGHDK, CDR2 SYGVNS. The CDR3 contains 13 residues. MiXCR was run by TCRdb on the RT-PCR reads, yielding one entry per CDR3 protein. The table lists about a million distinct CDR3 sequences, about a sixth of them singletons. In this sample, this clonotype turned up many times. The receptor was derived from a human donor who was either an allogeneic HSCT recipient or a stem cell or donor lymphocyte infusion donor (not recorded which). It is not recorded whose cells these are; they may come from a transplant donor. V is TRBV25-1 and J is TRBJ2-5; D remains unclear. Sequencing was done on a sample of blood, either unsorted or a sorted T cell fraction (not recorded which). CDR3 coding DNA: TGTGCCAGCAGCACAGTCGGTGCGGAGACCCAGTACTTC. As protein: CASSTVGAETQYF. The complete variable domain, with remaining parts taken from reference TRBV25-1 and TRBJ2-5, reads EADIYQTPRYLVIGTGKKITLECSQTMGHDKMYWYQQDPGMELHLIHYSYGVNSTEKGDLSSESTVSRIRTEHFPLTLESARPSHTSQYLCASSTVGAETQYFGPGTRLLVL.